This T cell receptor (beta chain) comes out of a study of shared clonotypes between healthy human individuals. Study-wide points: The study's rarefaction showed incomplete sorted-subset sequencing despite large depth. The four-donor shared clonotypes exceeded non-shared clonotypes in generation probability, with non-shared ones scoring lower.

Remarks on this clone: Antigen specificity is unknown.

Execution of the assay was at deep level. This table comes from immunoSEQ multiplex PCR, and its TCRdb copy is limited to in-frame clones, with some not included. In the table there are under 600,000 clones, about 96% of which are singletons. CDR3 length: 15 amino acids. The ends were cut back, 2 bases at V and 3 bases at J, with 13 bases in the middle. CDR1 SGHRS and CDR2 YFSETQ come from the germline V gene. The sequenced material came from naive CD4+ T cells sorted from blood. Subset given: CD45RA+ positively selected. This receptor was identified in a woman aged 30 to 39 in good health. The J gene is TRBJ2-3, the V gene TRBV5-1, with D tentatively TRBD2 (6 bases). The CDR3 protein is CASSFTRELTDTQYF. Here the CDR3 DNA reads TGCGCCAGCAGCTTTACCCGGGAGTTAACAGATACGCAGTATTTT.